This TCR beta chain originates from a study of cytomegalovirus exposure and HLA in healthy donors. Overall study results and limits: Researchers had no immune exposure information except CMV serostatus available. In a later analysis, productive TCRs from donors in an Asian-associated ancestry cluster reportedly carried fewer N-insertions than the cohort mean. TCR beta V- and J-gene trimming, according to a later analysis, was linked to a missense DCLRE1C variant. Presence/absence analyses assumed roughly uniform sequencing depth across donors, which may not hold.

This PCR relied on a set of 60 Vbeta primers and 13 Jbeta primers. TCRdb's copy holds only in-frame clones and misses some; the assay was immunoSEQ multiplex PCR. The data hold about 150,000 clones, with over 60% observed a single time. This clone appeared a few times. The antigen remains undetermined. Germline V gene data show CDR1 as MGHRA and CDR2 as YSYEKL. The CDR3 length is 16 residues. With 2 bases clipped from V and 10 bases from J, the junction kept 10 bases outside the gene matches. The sample consisted of PBMCs. The clonotype was recovered from a male donor in good health and CMV-seronegative. V gene TRBV4-1 combines with J gene TRBJ2-1, with 11 bases that match TRBD2. CDR3: CASSQPSGLAGREQFF. The DNA for the CDR3 is TGCGCCAGCAGCCAACCTTCTGGACTAGCGGGTCGGGAGCAGTTCTTC.